The clone carrying this T cell receptor (beta chain) was counted ten times or more. Its antigen is as yet unknown. The CDR3 is made up of 12 amino acids. Germline loops: CDR1 GTSNPN, CDR2 SVGIG (reference sequence). Germline trimming cut 8 bases from V and 0 bases from J; bases unmatched to any gene: 3. This record comes from a study of T cells after posttransplantation cyclophosphamide. On the day of bone marrow donation, the related graft donor provided peripheral blood. TCRdb keeps only in-frame clones here, not all; method: immunoSEQ multiplex PCR. This sample has tens of thousands of clones, each found more than once. Study-wide results and limits: Later blood repertoires were often dominated by clones from the donor CD8+ memory compartment. TRB clonality was highly associated with recipient CMV seropositivity and reactivation.

This receptor was obtained from a man aged 40-49 years in good health, CMV-negative, and a related stem cell transplant donor. Sequenced: PBMCs. This chain links TRBV30 with TRBJ2-7; 8 positions agree with TRBD1. In nucleotides, the CDR3 is TGTGCCGGGGGACAGGTCTCCTACGAGCAGTACTTC. Translated: CAGGQVSYEQYF.